Described below is a single T cell receptor (beta chain) sequence and its context. These data come from a study of OX40 agonist ivuxolimab in advanced cancers. The method was immunoSEQ multiplex PCR; TCRdb's version includes in-frame clones alone and lacks a portion of them. The sample includes roughly 62,000 clones, 84% of them seen just once. Germline V gene sequence: CDR1 ENHRY, CDR2 SYGVKD. The CDR3 loop spans 14 amino acids. Trimming at V came to 8 bases and at J to 5 bases, leaving 11 bases not matched to a gene. The chain carries TRBV10-3 and TRBJ1-1, with 7 bases matching TRBD1. Specimen: CD4+ or CD8+ T cells sorted from blood, collected in a trial of the OX40 agonist ivuxolimab. This clonotype was sampled from an adult with an advanced solid tumor such as melanoma, head and neck, liver or kidney cancer. The CDR3 DNA follows: TGTGCCATCGGAGAGGGGGCTAGGAGAACTGAAGCTTTCTTT. Residues: CAIGEGARRTEAFF.